Below, 17 T cell receptor beta chains from the same sample are listed, as sequenced in a study of radiotherapy plus CTLA-4 blockade in lung cancer. TCRdb's copy holds only in-frame clones and misses some; the assay was immunoSEQ multiplex PCR. The table has over 100,000 clones, approximately 90% seen once. Here the sequenced sample was peripheral blood, taken from a patient treated with radiotherapy plus ipilimumab. These receptors came from a human donor with non-small cell lung cancer that progressed on radiotherapy plus ipilimumab.

This clone has just a few counts. The chain combines TRBV19 with TRBJ1-1, with no clear D. CDR1 is LNHDA and CDR2 is SQIVND in the germline V gene (reference sequence). Deletions cut 5 bases from V and 1 base from J, with 8 bases between. This CDR3 has 13 residues. For the CDR3, the DNA is TGTGCCAGTAGTCTCAGGACGAACACTGAAGCTTTCTTT. This gives the protein CASSLRTNTEAFF.

The chain couples TRBV4-1 to TRBJ2-5; possibly TRBD1 for D (5 bases). V lost 1 base and J 5 bases, leaving 17 bases between the germline ends. Germline V gene sequence: CDR1 MGHRA, CDR2 YSYEKL. The CDR3 loop spans 16 amino acids. The CDR3 DNA is TGCGCCAGCAGCCAAGGGGCCGGTGGTGGGGCGGAGACCCAGTACTTC. Protein: CASSQGAGGGAETQYF.

V gene TRBV5-1 combines with J gene TRBJ2-5; 10 bases are shared with TRBD1. The ends lost 4 bases at V and 2 bases at J; junction bases unmatched: 8. This CDR3 is built from 16 residues. Germline CDR1 is SGHRS and CDR2 is YFSETQ. The DNA of the CDR3 is TGCGCCAGCAGCCTCAGGACAGGGGGAGGGCAAGAGACCCAGTACTTC. Its protein is CASSLRTGGGQETQYF.

The chain couples TRBV25-1 to TRBJ2-3; 11 bases align to TRBD2. The CDR3 consists of 18 residues. Germline-derived CDR1 and CDR2 are MGHDK and SYGVNS. The ends lost 5 bases at V and 2 bases at J; junction bases unmatched: 12. This CDR3 reads CASSTQLSGRGVTDTQYF. For the CDR3, the DNA is TGTGCCAGCAGTACCCAACTTAGCGGGAGGGGGGTCACAGATACGCAGTATTTT.

V is TRBV19 and J is TRBJ1-1; no clear D gene. Between the trimmed V and J ends, which lost 7 bases and 11 bases, there was a span of 20 bases. CDR3 length equals 13 residues. Germline loops: CDR1 LNHDA, CDR2 SQIVND (reference sequence). CDR3 coding DNA: TGTGCCAGTAATGTACAGCAGTCAATGGGTGCTTTCTTT. Encoded protein: CASNVQQSMGAFF.

V is TRBV2 and J is TRBJ1-2, with D unresolved. Trimming removed 2 bases at V and 5 bases at J, with 3 bases between. The CDR3 length is 11 residues. The germline CDR1 and CDR2 sequences are SNHLY and FYNNEI. Here the CDR3 DNA reads TGTGCCAGCAGTGAACTTTATGGCTACACCTTC. Protein: CASSELYGYTF.

This chain connects TRBV11-3 to TRBJ2-1; D is uncertain. The CDR3 runs to 15 residues. Trimming removed 4 bases from V and 2 bases from J, with 12 bases in between. Germline loops: CDR1 SGHNT, CDR2 YENEEA. In nucleotides, the CDR3 is TGTGCCAGCAGCTCACGCGGAGCCGCCTACAATGAGCAGTTCTTC. Translating it yields CASSSRGAAYNEQFF.

The V gene is TRBV7-6, the J gene TRBJ2-7; D possibly corresponds to TRBD1 (6 bases). The CDR3 totals 15 residues. Germline CDR1 reads SGHVS; CDR2 reads FNYEAQ. Trimming shortened V by 2 bases and J by 2 bases, and 13 bases separated the two germline ends. Here the CDR3 DNA reads TGTGCCAGCAGCTTAATGGCAGGGGTCCCCTACGAGCAGTACTTC. The encoded protein is CASSLMAGVPYEQYF.

This clone was detected once. This chain joins TRBV7-9 and TRBJ1-2; D uncertain. This CDR3 has 14 amino acids. Trimming stripped 1 base from V and 4 bases from J, with 10 bases between. Looked up from germline, CDR1 is SEHNR and CDR2 is FQNEAQ (reference sequence). The CDR3 sequence: CASSLEQQFYGYTF. The CDR3 DNA follows: TGTGCCAGCAGCTTAGAACAGCAATTCTATGGCTACACCTTC. The variable domain in full, with the rest retrieved from reference TRBV7-9 and TRBJ1-2, is DTGVSQNPRHKITKRGQNVTFRCDPISEHNRLYWYRQTLGQGPEFLTYFQNEAQLEKSRLLSDRFSAERPKGSFSTLEIQRTEQGDSAMYLCASSLEQQFYGYTFGSGTRLTVV.

V usage is TRBV7-3 and J usage is TRBJ2-3; D is uncertain. The V gene lost 1 base and the J gene lost 8 bases, with 16 bases spanning the gap. Germline assignment: CDR1 SGHTA and CDR2 FQGTGA. The CDR3 has 15 amino acids. CDR3 sequence: CASSLRAVPSGTQYF. The CDR3 DNA follows: TGTGCCAGCAGCTTAAGGGCAGTCCCATCTGGTACGCAGTATTTT.

V and J are TRBV6-5 and TRBJ1-1; D unresolved. This CDR3 spans 14 amino acids. Germline loops: CDR1 MNHEY, CDR2 SVGAGI. The V end was cut by 8 bases, the J end by 3 bases, with 16 bases between. CDR3 loop: CASGLGSSDTEAFF. CDR3 in DNA: TGTGCCAGCGGCCTAGGGTCGAGCGACACTGAAGCTTTCTTT.

The J gene is TRBJ2-1, the V gene TRBV10-3, with 7 bases matching TRBD2. The CDR3 extends over 14 amino acids. In germline, CDR1 is ENHRY, CDR2 SYGVKD. V dropped 7 bases and J dropped 9; count of bases not matched to a gene: 12. Written as DNA, the CDR3 is TGTGCCATCAAACGAGCGGGAAGGGAGTTTGAGCAGTTCTTC. Translating gives CAIKRAGREFEQFF.

The chain couples TRBV28 to TRBJ2-7; tentatively, D is TRBD1 or TRBD2 (5 bases each). Germline CDR1 reads MDHEN; CDR2 reads SYDVKM. The germline V and J ends were trimmed by 4 bases and 7 bases, with 23 bases remaining between them. The CDR3 contains 16 residues. The DNA for the CDR3 is TGTGCCAGCAGTTCTCCCGCCGGGACGACACAAATAGAGCAGTACTTC. It yields the protein CASSSPAGTTQIEQYF.

The chain is built from TRBV2 and TRBJ1-4; the D is unclear. The V gene lost 5 bases and the J gene lost 7 bases, with 14 bases spanning the gap. CDR1 and CDR2 (germline): SNHLY, FYNNEI. The CDR3 is made up of 14 amino acids. The CDR3 DNA follows: TGTGCCAGCAGTTGGCAGGCGCGTTCTGAAAAACTGTTTTTT. This translates into CASSWQARSEKLFF.

The chain joins TRBV18 to TRBJ2-2, with a tentative D call TRBD2 (5 bases). Germline V gives CDR1 KGHSH, CDR2 LQKENI. This CDR3 is 16 amino acids long. The ends were cut back, 3 bases at V and 0 bases at J, with 11 bases in the middle. CDR3: CASSPAIGTNTGELFF. CDR3 bases: TGTGCCAGCTCACCGGCGATCGGGACGAACACCGGGGAGCTGTTTTTT.

This clone was seen once. V usage is TRBV5-5 and J usage is TRBJ2-1, with 8 bases aligning to TRBD1. CDR1 is SGHKS and CDR2 is YYEKEE in the germline V gene (reference sequence). The CDR3 consists of 15 residues. The trim removed 0 bases at V and 2 bases at J, leaving 1 base unmatched. DNA for the CDR3: TGTGCCAGCAGCTTGGGGACAGGGACCTACAATGAGCAGTTCTTC. This encodes CASSLGTGTYNEQFF.

J is TRBJ2-5 and V is TRBV25-1, with D tentatively TRBD1 or TRBD2 (5 bases each). The length of the CDR3 is 13 residues. CDR1 and CDR2 from the germline V gene are MGHDK and SYGVNS. With 4 bases removed from V and 5 bases from J, the gap between germline ends came to 11 bases. CDR3 region: CASSGPWGETQYF. CDR3 bases: TGTGCCAGCAGTGGACCCTGGGGGGAGACCCAGTACTTC.